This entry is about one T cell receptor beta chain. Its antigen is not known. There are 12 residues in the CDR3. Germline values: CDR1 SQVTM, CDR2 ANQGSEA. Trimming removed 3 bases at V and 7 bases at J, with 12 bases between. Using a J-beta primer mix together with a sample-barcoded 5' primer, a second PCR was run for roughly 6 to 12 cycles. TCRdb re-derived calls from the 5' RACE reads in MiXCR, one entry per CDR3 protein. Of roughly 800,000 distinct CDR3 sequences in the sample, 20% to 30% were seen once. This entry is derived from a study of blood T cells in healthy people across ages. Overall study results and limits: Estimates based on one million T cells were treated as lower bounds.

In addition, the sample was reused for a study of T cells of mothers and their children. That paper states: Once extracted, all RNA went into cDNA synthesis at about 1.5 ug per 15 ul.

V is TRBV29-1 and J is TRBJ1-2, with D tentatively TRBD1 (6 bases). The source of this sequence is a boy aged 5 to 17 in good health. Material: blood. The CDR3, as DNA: TGCAGCGTTGATCGGGGGCAATTTGGCTACACCTTC. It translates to CSVDRGQFGYTF.